This note documents a single TCR beta chain sequence. This sample stems from a study of blood T cell repertoires in COVID-19. Study as a whole: The origin of the acute and convalescent COVID-19 samples was the United States, Italy and Spain. In each case, the material was cDNA or gDNA derived from T cells, B-cell-depleted T cells, or PBMCs.

The CDR3 contains 14 residues. The V end lost 3 bases, the J end lost 2 bases, and 11 bases lay between the germline ends. Germline CDR1 reads SNHLY; CDR2 reads FYNNEI. Authors' processing steps: From reference gene primer amplification, estimates of nucleated cell counts were derived. Using immunoSEQ multiplex PCR, the repertoire was profiled, and TCRdb retains in-frame clones only, with some absent. V and J calls and clone size are as listed in that table; D and trimming were resolved from the DNA. This table has over 200,000 clones, about 88% appearing once. The TCR sequence derives from a man in his forties with active or convalescent COVID-19. Material: peripheral blood. This sequence joins TRBV2 and TRBJ2-7, with D tentatively TRBD2 (5 bases). As DNA, the CDR3 is TGTGCCAGCAGTGACTGGGAGCACCCCTACGAGCAGTACTTC. It translates to CASSDWEHPYEQYF.